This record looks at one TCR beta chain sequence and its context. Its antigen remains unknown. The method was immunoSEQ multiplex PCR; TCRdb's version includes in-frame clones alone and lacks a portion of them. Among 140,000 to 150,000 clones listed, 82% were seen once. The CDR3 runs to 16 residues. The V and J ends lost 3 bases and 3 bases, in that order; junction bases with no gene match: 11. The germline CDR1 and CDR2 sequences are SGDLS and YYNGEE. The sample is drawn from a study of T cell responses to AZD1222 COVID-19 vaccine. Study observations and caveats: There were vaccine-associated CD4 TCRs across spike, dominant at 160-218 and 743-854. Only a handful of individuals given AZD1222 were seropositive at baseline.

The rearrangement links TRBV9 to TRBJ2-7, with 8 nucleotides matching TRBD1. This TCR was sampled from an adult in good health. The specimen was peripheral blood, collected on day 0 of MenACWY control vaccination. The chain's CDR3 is CASSGTGRGLDYEQYF. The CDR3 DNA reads TGTGCCAGCAGCGGGACAGGGAGAGGGTTGGACTACGAGCAGTACTTC.